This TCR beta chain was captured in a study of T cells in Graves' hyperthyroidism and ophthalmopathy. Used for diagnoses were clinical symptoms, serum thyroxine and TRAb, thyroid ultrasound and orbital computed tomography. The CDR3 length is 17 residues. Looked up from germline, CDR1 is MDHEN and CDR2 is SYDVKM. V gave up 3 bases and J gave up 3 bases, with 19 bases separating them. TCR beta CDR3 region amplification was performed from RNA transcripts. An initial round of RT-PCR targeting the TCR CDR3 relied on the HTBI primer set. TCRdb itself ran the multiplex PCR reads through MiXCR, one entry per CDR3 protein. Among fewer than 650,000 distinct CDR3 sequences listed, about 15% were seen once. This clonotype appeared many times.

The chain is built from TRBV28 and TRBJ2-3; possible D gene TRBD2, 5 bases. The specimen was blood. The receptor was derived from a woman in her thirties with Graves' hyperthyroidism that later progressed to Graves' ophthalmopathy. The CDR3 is CASSFFGGRDDTDTQYF. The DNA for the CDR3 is TGTGCCAGCAGTTTTTTTGGTGGCCGGGATGATACAGATACGCAGTATTTT.